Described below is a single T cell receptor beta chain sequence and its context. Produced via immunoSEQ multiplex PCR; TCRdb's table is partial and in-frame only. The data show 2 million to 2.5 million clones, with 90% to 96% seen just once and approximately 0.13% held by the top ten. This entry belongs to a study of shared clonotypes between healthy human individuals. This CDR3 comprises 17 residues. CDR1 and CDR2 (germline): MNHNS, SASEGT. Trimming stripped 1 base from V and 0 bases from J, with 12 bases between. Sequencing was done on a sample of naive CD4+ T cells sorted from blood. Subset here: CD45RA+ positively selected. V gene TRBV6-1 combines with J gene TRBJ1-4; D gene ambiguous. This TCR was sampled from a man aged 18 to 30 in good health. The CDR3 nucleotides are TGTGCCAGCAGTGAAGTACAATTCATAGCAACTAATGAAAAACTGTTTTTT. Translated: CASSEVQFIATNEKLFF.